These T cell receptor beta chains were read from a single sample in a study of PD-1 blockade in classical Hodgkin lymphoma. Assay: immunoSEQ multiplex PCR; the TCRdb copy retains only in-frame clones and omits some. The sample has some 12,000 clones, approximately 82% seen once. The specimen was peripheral blood mononuclear cells (PBMCs), collected before the second cycle of nivolumab. All receptors come from a human donor with classical Hodgkin lymphoma. Each CDR3 is given with its conserved first and last residue. A D gene is named only where the DNA matches it firmly. Size is omitted from some rows. Given values are once, few, many or a class for expanded clones.

cdr3_nt,cdr3_aa,clone_size,v_call,j_call,d_call
TGTGCCAGCAGCTTAACGGAAGTAGCGGGGGGCCGGGGTGAGCAGTTCTTC,CASSLTEVAGGRGEQFF,NA,TRBV7-7,TRBJ2-1,TRBD2
TGTGCCACCAGCAGAGAAGAGGCAGGGACTCGGTATTTT,CATSREEAGTRYF,NA,TRBV15,TRBJ2-3,NA
TGTGCCAGCAGTCAGAGGCTGGGACAGACCTATGGCTACACCTTC,CASSQRLGQTYGYTF,NA,TRBV27,TRBJ1-2,TRBD1
TGCAGCGTTGAAGGCCGTGGGACTAGCGGGGGAAATGAGCAGTTCTTC,CSVEGRGTSGGNEQFF,NA,TRBV29-1,TRBJ2-1,TRBD2
TGTGCCAGCAGTTTGGGGGGATGGGGCATCTATGGCTACACCTTC,CASSLGGWGIYGYTF,NA,TRBV28,TRBJ1-2,NA
TGTGCCTGGAGCCTCGTCTACAATGAGCAGTTCTTC,CAWSLVYNEQFF,NA,TRBV30,TRBJ2-1,NA
TGTGCCACCAGCAAGAACCGGTTCGCCCGGGAGCTGTTTTTT,CATSKNRFARELFF,NA,TRBV15,TRBJ2-2,NA
TGTGCCAGCAGCCCCGAGGACAGGGCAAATCAGCCCCAGCATTTT,CASSPEDRANQPQHF,NA,TRBV7-2,TRBJ1-5,TRBD1
TGCGCCAGCAGCGCAGGGACAGAAGCTTTTCAGCCCCAGCATTTT,CASSAGTEAFQPQHF,NA,TRBV5-1,TRBJ1-5,TRBD1
TGTGCCAGCAGCTCCGGGACAGATCGGGGAGCTTTCTTT,CASSSGTDRGAFF,NA,TRBV7-2,TRBJ1-1,TRBD1
TGCAGCGTCCAGGGGATAAAACAGGGATCTGGAAACACCATATATTTT,CSVQGIKQGSGNTIYF,NA,TRBV29-1,TRBJ1-3,NA
TGTGCCAGCAGTGAATACGGGGCGGTTGCGTTCTTC,CASSEYGAVAFF,NA,TRBV25-1,TRBJ2-1,NA
TGTGCCAGCAGCTTAAGAGACAGGGTGGACGAGCAGTACTTC,CASSLRDRVDEQYF,NA,TRBV11-1,TRBJ2-7,TRBD1
TGTGCCAGCAGCTATGACAGCAACACTGAAGCTTTCTTT,CASSYDSNTEAFF,NA,TRBV7-3,TRBJ1-1,NA
TGTGCCAGTAGCACCTATCCCCAGACGAGGGGGCTCGGGGAGCTGTTTTTT,CASSTYPQTRGLGELFF,NA,TRBV19,TRBJ2-2,TRBD1
TGTGCCAGCAGCATGAGCCAAGGGGGTTCGGGTCTCTACGAGCAGTACTTC,CASSMSQGGSGLYEQYF,NA,TRBV9,TRBJ2-7,NA
TGCGCCAGCAGTAGAGATGGGGAAGAAGCTTTCTTT,CASSRDGEEAFF,NA,TRBV5-1,TRBJ1-1,NA
TGTGCCAGCAGCCTCGGGGGGGCCACAGATACGCAGTATTTT,CASSLGGATDTQYF,NA,TRBV5-4,TRBJ2-3,TRBD2
TGTGCCAGCAGCTTAGACGGGGGGACGAACACTGAAGCTTTCTTT,CASSLDGGTNTEAFF,NA,TRBV7-2,TRBJ1-1,NA
TGTGCCAGCAGCTCCGGGGTAGTGGTAACAGATACGCAGTATTTT,CASSSGVVVTDTQYF,NA,TRBV7-2,TRBJ2-3,NA
TGTGCCAGCAGTTTCAGGACAGGGGGCTCTTGGGGCTCCTACAATGAGCAGTTCTTC,CASSFRTGGSWGSYNEQFF,NA,TRBV28,TRBJ2-1,TRBD1
TGTGCCACCAGCCCCGAAAGGGTGGGGAGAGCCCAGTACAATGAGCAGTTCTTC,CATSPERVGRAQYNEQFF,NA,TRBV15,TRBJ2-1,NA
TGTGCCAGCAGTGACAGACTAGCGGGGCTGGATACGCAGTATTTT,CASSDRLAGLDTQYF,few,TRBV6-4,TRBJ2-3,TRBD2
TGTGCCAGCAGCGCCGGGACAGGCCATCAGCCCCAGCATTTT,CASSAGTGHQPQHF,NA,TRBV2,TRBJ1-5,TRBD1
TGTGCCAGCTCACCGAGGAGACAGGCGCCAGGGGGGACGCAGTATTTT,CASSPRRQAPGGTQYF,NA,TRBV18,TRBJ2-3,NA
TGCGCCAGCAGCCAAGAGATAACAGTGAGCAATCAGCCCCAGCATTTT,CASSQEITVSNQPQHF,NA,TRBV4-1,TRBJ1-5,NA
TGCGCCAGCAATACAGGGGCCCAAGAGACCCAGTACTTC,CASNTGAQETQYF,NA,TRBV5-1,TRBJ2-5,TRBD1
TGCGCCAGCAGCTCGTTCCAAGAGACCCAGTACTTC,CASSSFQETQYF,NA,TRBV5-1,TRBJ2-5,NA
TGTGCCAGTAGTATTAGGGTAGGGGAAGGAACTCAGCCCCAGCATTTT,CASSIRVGEGTQPQHF,NA,TRBV19,TRBJ1-5,NA
TGTGCCAGCAGCTTAGTACTAGCTTCCCAATACACGTTCTTC,CASSLVLASQYTFF,NA,TRBV7-2,TRBJ2-1,NA
TGTGCCAGCAGTTTCTGGCCGTTACAGTTCCCGAGCTCTGGGGCCAACGTCCTGACTTTC,CASSFWPLQFPSSGANVLTF,NA,TRBV27,TRBJ2-6,NA
TGTGCCAGCGTCGCAGGTCAAGGCGAAAAACTGTTTTTT,CASVAGQGEKLFF,NA,TRBV2,TRBJ1-4,NA
TGTGCCAGCAGCGAAAGGGGTTCGGTTCTAGCGTCAATCGGAAAGACCCAGTACTTC,CASSERGSVLASIGKTQYF,NA,TRBV7-2,TRBJ2-5,NA
TGTGCCGGAAGGATCGGGCGAGGCTACAATGAGCAGTTCTTC,CAGRIGRGYNEQFF,NA,TRBV2,TRBJ2-1,NA
TGTGCCAGCAGTTTCTTGGCGGGGGAAGAGACCCAGTACTTC,CASSFLAGEETQYF,NA,TRBV28,TRBJ2-5,TRBD2
TGTGCCACCGCCAACGGACTTCGGAGCTCCTACGAGCAGTACTTC,CATANGLRSSYEQYF,few,TRBV10-3,TRBJ2-7,NA
TGTGCCAGCTCACCACGAAGGGGTTACGAGCAGTACTTC,CASSPRRGYEQYF,few,TRBV18,TRBJ2-7,NA
TGTGCCAGCAGGGCGGGGATTTCAGATACGCAGTATTTT,CASRAGISDTQYF,few,TRBV7-2,TRBJ2-3,NA
TGTGCCTGGAGAGCAGGGTCCTACGAGCAGTACTTC,CAWRAGSYEQYF,few,TRBV30,TRBJ2-7,NA
TGTGCCTGGAGTCTGTTCACCGGGACAGAGAACACTGAAGCTTTCTTT,CAWSLFTGTENTEAFF,NA,TRBV30,TRBJ1-1,TRBD1
TGTGCCAGCAGCTTAGGTGTTGGGCGAGCGGGGTTCTCCTACAATGAGCAGTTCTTC,CASSLGVGRAGFSYNEQFF,NA,TRBV11-2,TRBJ2-1,TRBD2
TGTGCCAGCAGCCCGGGGAGGCTCCGGACCACCGGGGAGCTGTTTTTT,CASSPGRLRTTGELFF,NA,TRBV27,TRBJ2-2,NA
TGTGCCAGCAGCTTAAGGGACACAAACACCGGGGAGCTGTTTTTT,CASSLRDTNTGELFF,NA,TRBV7-3,TRBJ2-2,NA
TGTGCCAGCAGCGACTTCGGGGGGAGGTCCGATACGCAGTATTTT,CASSDFGGRSDTQYF,once,TRBV5-5,TRBJ2-3,TRBD2
TGTGCCAGTACCCCCGTTCCGAGCTCCTACAATGAGCAGTTCTTC,CASTPVPSSYNEQFF,medium-sized,TRBV19,TRBJ2-1,NA
TGTGCCAGCAGTGAATACCAACCACCCTACGAGCAGTACTTC,CASSEYQPPYEQYF,NA,TRBV2,TRBJ2-7,NA
TGTGCCAGCAGCGCCGGATCGCTAGCGGGGCAAGAGACCCAGTACTTC,CASSAGSLAGQETQYF,NA,TRBV9,TRBJ2-5,TRBD2
TGTGCCAGCAGCTTAGCGGGACAGGGGGAGACCCAGTACTTC,CASSLAGQGETQYF,NA,TRBV7-8,TRBJ2-5,TRBD1
TGTGCCAGCTCACCTCAAATATACAATGAGCAGTTCTTC,CASSPQIYNEQFF,NA,TRBV18,TRBJ2-1,NA
TGTGCCAGCAGCGTAGCGTCGGACACCAATTCACCCCTCCACTTT,CASSVASDTNSPLHF,NA,TRBV9,TRBJ1-6,NA
TGCGCCAGCAGCTTGGTTACGGGGGCAAACACTGAAGCTTTCTTT,CASSLVTGANTEAFF,NA,TRBV5-1,TRBJ1-1,NA
TGTGCCAGCAGTGAACTAGCGGGGGGAGGAGATACGCAGTATTTT,CASSELAGGGDTQYF,NA,TRBV2,TRBJ2-3,TRBD2
TGCGCCAGCAGCTTTGGTGGGACTAGCGGGGCAGATACGCAGTATTTT,CASSFGGTSGADTQYF,NA,TRBV5-1,TRBJ2-3,TRBD2
TGTGCCAGCAGTCCCGCGCAAGATACGCAGTATTTT,CASSPAQDTQYF,NA,TRBV28,TRBJ2-3,NA
TGTGCCAGCGGTAGACTGGGAACTAATGAAAAACTGTTTTTT,CASGRLGTNEKLFF,NA,TRBV28,TRBJ1-4,NA